The TCR beta chain described here comes from a study of blood T cell repertoires in COVID-19. In the study overall: Acute and convalescent COVID-19 specimens originated in the United States, Italy and Spain. Sample material is recorded as cDNA or gDNA derived from T cells, B-cell-depleted T cells, or PBMCs.

Per the study methods: Estimation of nucleated cell counts relied on the amplification of reference gene primers. Clones were sequenced by immunoSEQ multiplex PCR, and TCRdb holds only the in-frame ones, with some missing. The V and J calls and clone size were taken over from that table, and D and trimming were inferred from the DNA. The sample holds about 89,000 clones, 70% to 80% seen once. The V segment lost 1 base and the J segment 1 base; nucleotides outside the gene matches: 3. The CDR3 has 16 residues. Germline CDR1 and CDR2: LGHDT and YNNKEL (reference sequence). The chain carries TRBV3-1 (or the pseudogene TRBV3-2) and TRBJ2-1; TRBD2 aligns across 8 bases. The clonotype was recovered from a human donor in a cohort sampled during active COVID-19. Sequencing was done on a sample of peripheral blood. For the CDR3, the DNA is TGTGCCAGCAGCCAAGCGCGGGAGGCGTCCTACAATGAGCAGTTCTTC. This translates into CASSQAREASYNEQFF.